These 29 T cell receptor beta chains originate from one sample sequenced in a study of read filtering for tumor transcriptome and immune sequencing. This library used roughly 400 ng RNA and molecular barcoded adaptors spanning alpha/delta and beta/gamma chains. MiXCR was run by TCRdb on the reads, yielding one entry per CDR3 protein. The sample lists tens of thousands of distinct CDR3 sequences, approximately 14% occurring once. The sequenced sample was a population of CD138-negative cells sorted from bone marrow. These receptors originate from a donor aged 40 or older with multiple myeloma.

Regarding this clonotype: Being one base from a much bigger clone, this may be a read error. The J gene is TRBJ1-1, the V gene TRBV5-1; D is uncertain. The CDR3 spans 15 residues. The germline CDR1 and CDR2 sequences are SGHRS and YFSETQ. As DNA, the CDR3 is TGCGCCAGCAGCTACGAACAACCGGGGTACACTGAAGCTTCCTTT. As protein: CASSYEQPGYTEASF.

The table lists this clonotype with many counts. The chain employs TRBV29-1 and TRBJ2-1, with 10 nucleotides matching TRBD2. CDR3 length equals 13 residues. The V and J ends lost 5 bases and 8 bases, in that order; junction bases with no gene match: 6. CDR1 is SQVTM and CDR2 is ANQGSEA in the germline V gene. CDR3 loop: CSVSSGRWHEQFF. The DNA of the CDR3 is TGCAGCGTTAGTAGCGGGAGGTGGCATGAGCAGTTCTTC.

This clonotype was counted many times. In nucleotides, the CDR3 is TGTGCCAGCAGCTTAGCACCTAGCGGGACTAGCACAGATACGCAGTATTTT. It is translated as CASSLAPSGTSTDTQYF. This chain joins TRBV7-2 and TRBJ2-3, with TRBD2 identical over 9 bases. The V and J ends lost 0 bases and 0 bases, in that order; junction bases with no gene match: 4. CDR3 length: 17 residues. Germline V CDR1 and CDR2: SGHTA, FQGNSA.

This clonotype has a count of ten or more. The chain joins TRBV29-1 to TRBJ2-1, with D tentatively TRBD2 (5 bases). The CDR3 has 15 residues. Germline V lookup: CDR1 SQVTM, CDR2 ANQGSEA. V gave up 1 base and J gave up 6 bases, with 16 bases separating them. As DNA, the CDR3 is TGCAGCGTTGAAGCAATTAGGAGGCAGGTCAATGAGCAGTTCTTC. Amino acids: CSVEAIRRQVNEQFF.

This clonotype appeared many times. The chain has TRBV3-1 and TRBJ1-1; the match to TRBD1 covers 11 bases. V lost 3 bases to trimming and J lost 4 bases; unmatched junction nucleotides: 1. Germline V gene lookup returns CDR1 LGHDT and CDR2 YNNKEL (reference sequence). The CDR3 consists of 14 residues. CDR3 sequence: CASSHGTGGTEAFF. The CDR3 nucleotides are TGTGCCAGCAGCCATGGGACAGGGGGCACTGAAGCTTTCTTT. Combining the CDR3 with reference TRBV3-1 and TRBJ1-1 gives the whole variable domain DTAVSQTPKYLVTQMGNDKSIKCEQNLGHDTMYWYKQDSKKFLKIMFSYNNKELIINETVPNRFSPKSPDKAHLNLHINSLELGDSAVYFCASSHGTGGTEAFFGQGTRLTVV.

Ten or more counts support this clonotype. The V and J genes are TRBV6-5 and TRBJ2-2, with D unclear. The CDR3 has 13 amino acids. Deletions cut 3 bases from V and 7 bases from J, with 9 bases between. Germline-derived CDR1 and CDR2 are MNHEY and SVGAGI. The CDR3 DNA reads TGTGCCAGCAGTTATGAGCGAGGCGGGGAGCTGTTTTTT. Translated, it gives CASSYERGGELFF.

This clonotype was seen more than once but under ten times. Being one base from a much bigger clone, this may be a read error. V is TRBV6-6 and J is TRBJ2-1; D unclear. This CDR3 has 15 residues. The germline V gene encodes CDR1 MNHNY and CDR2 SVGAGI (reference sequence). CDR3 sequence reads: CASGYGLSSYNEQFF. The CDR3 nucleotides read TGTGCCAGCGGTTACGGGTTGAGCTCCTACAATGAGCAGTTCTTC.

J is TRBJ2-5 and V is TRBV2, with TRBD2 identical over 7 bases. The V gene end was trimmed by 7 bases and the J gene end by 2 bases; junction bases not matched to a gene: 4. Germline V gene data show CDR1 as SNHLY and CDR2 as FYNNEI. The CDR3 is 13 residues long. Written as DNA, the CDR3 is TGTGCCAGCAACGGGGGGAGACAAGAGACCCAGTACTTC. It specifies CASNGGRQETQYF.

This clonotype was observed at least ten times. V is TRBV7-9 and J is TRBJ2-1; D tentatively fits TRBD1 or TRBD2 (5 bases each). V lost 8 bases to trimming and J lost 9 bases, with 17 bases between them. The CDR3 runs to 13 residues. Germline-derived CDR1 and CDR2 are SEHNR and FQNEAQ (reference sequence). The CDR3, as DNA: TGTGCCAGCGAATCACTCGGGGCCGGTGAGCAGTTCTTC. Amino acids: CASESLGAGEQFF. The full variable domain, in which reference TRBV7-9 and TRBJ2-1 provide the parts outside the CDR3, is DTGVSQNPRHKITKRGQNVTFRCDPISEHNRLYWYRQTLGQGPEFLTYFQNEAQLEKSRLLSDRFSAERPKGSFSTLEIQRTEQGDSAMYLCASESLGAGEQFFGPGTRLTVL.

The chain joins TRBV11-3 to TRBJ2-6; 9 nucleotides line up with TRBD1. The CDR3 length is 19 residues. V dropped 3 bases and J dropped 3; count of bases not matched to a gene: 12. Germline V lookup: CDR1 SGHNT, CDR2 YENEEA. The CDR3 DNA follows: TGTGCCAGCAGCTTTAGAGCGGGACAGGGAGGTTATGGGGCCAACGTCCTGACTTTC. Translation gives CASSFRAGQGGYGANVLTF.

This clonotype was detected a few times. The chain joins TRBV7-9 to TRBJ1-4, with 12 bases matching TRBD1. Germline V gives CDR1 SEHNR, CDR2 FQNEAQ (reference sequence). J was trimmed by 7 bases and V by 5 bases; bases with no gene match: 11. The CDR3 length is 17 residues. The CDR3 DNA is TGTGCCAGCAGCCACCGGGACAGGGGGCGCTCGGCTGAAAAACTGTTTTTT. Translating gives CASSHRDRGRSAEKLFF.

This clonotype showed up many times. This chain uses TRBV3-1 with TRBJ1-5; 7 nucleotides match TRBD1. The CDR3 has 14 residues. Germline V gene lookup returns CDR1 LGHDT and CDR2 YNNKEL (reference sequence). V dropped 5 bases and J dropped 6; count of bases not matched to a gene: 7. The CDR3 is CASSSTGLGQPQHF. CDR3 nucleotide sequence: TGTGCCAGCAGCTCGACAGGGCTCGGTCAGCCCCAGCATTTT.

This chain connects TRBV9 to TRBJ1-1; D possibly corresponds to TRBD1 (5 bases). The V end was cut by 3 bases, the J end by 2 bases, with 14 bases between. CDR1 and CDR2 (germline): SGDLS, YYNGEE. The CDR3 is made up of 15 amino acids. The CDR3 region is CASSAGRGRNTEAFF. The CDR3 region has the DNA TGTGCCAGCAGCGCCGGTCGGGGGAGAAACACTGAAGCTTTCTTT.

About this clonotype: With a much larger clone just one base away, this may be a read error. This rearrangement joins TRBV4-1 to TRBJ2-1, with 16 bases aligning to TRBD2. The germline V gene has CDR1 MGHRA and CDR2 YSYEKL. The CDR3 loop spans 17 amino acids. This CDR3 is CAGSQGTGLAGGFLEFF. CDR3 nucleotides: TGTGCCGGCAGCCAAGGGACGGGACTAGCGGGAGGGTTTTTGGAGTTCTTC.

This clonotype showed up many times. The gene calls are TRBV20-1 and TRBJ2-7; 8 bases are a match to TRBD2. Germline values: CDR1 DFQATT, CDR2 SNEGSKA (reference sequence). V was clipped by 0 bases and J by 0 bases; unmatched bases: 4. This CDR3 is built from 15 residues. The DNA for the CDR3 is TGCAGTGCTAGAGATGCTAGCGGGCGCTCCTACGAGCAGTACTTC. Residues: CSARDASGRSYEQYF.

With regard to this clonotype: A much larger clone differs from this one at a single base, so this may be a read error. This chain joins TRBV12-3 or TRBV12-4 and TRBJ1-5; the D gene is possibly TRBD1 (6 bases). There are 20 residues in the CDR3. The V end lost 6 bases, the J end lost 2 bases, and 29 bases lay between the germline ends. This chain's CDR3 is CASSPGSTGLLSYGNQPQHF. CDR3 sequence (DNA): TGTGCCAGCAGCCCAGGTAGCACAGGGCTTCTATCCTATGGCAATCAGCCCCAGCATTTT.

A note on this clonotype: The conserved closing phenylalanine or tryptophan is absent in this CDR3, likely reflecting a read error. The chain employs TRBV6-2 or TRBV6-3 and TRBJ2-1; 10 positions match TRBD2. The germline CDR1 and CDR2 sequences are MNHEY and SVGEGT. The CDR3 length is 17 residues. In nucleotides, the CDR3 is TGTGCGAGCAGTTACTCGGTAGCGGGAGGCTCCTACAATGAGCAGTTCCTC. Translation gives CASSYSVAGGSYNEQFL.

This clonotype was seen ten or more times. The V and J genes are TRBV2 and TRBJ2-3, with 10 bases identical to TRBD2. The CDR3 extends over 16 amino acids. The trim removed 6 bases at V and 0 bases at J, leaving 6 bases unmatched. Looked up from germline, CDR1 is SNHLY and CDR2 is FYNNEI. As DNA, the CDR3 is TGTGCCAGCAGGGCTAGCGGGAGTGTAAGCACAGATACGCAGTATTTT. It translates to CASRASGSVSTDTQYF. The whole variable domain, filled in from reference TRBV2 and TRBJ2-3, reads EPEVTQTPSHQVTQMGQEVILRCVPISNHLYFYWYRQILGQKVEFLVSFYNNEISEKSEIFDDQFSVERPDGSNFTLKIRSTKLEDSAMYFCASRASGSVSTDTQYFGPGTRLTVL.

This clonotype has a count of ten or more. The chain couples TRBV19 to TRBJ1-2; no clear D. Germline values: CDR1 LNHDA, CDR2 SQIVND (reference sequence). The V end lost 11 bases, the J end lost 2 bases, and 15 bases lay between the germline ends. CDR3 size: 13 residues. The chain's CDR3 is CASRTELNYGYTF. The CDR3 bases are TGTGCCTCCAGGACGGAGCTCAACTATGGCTACACCTTC.

At least ten counts were recorded for this clonotype. The CDR3 region is CASSLDRQAFF. CDR3 bases: TGTGCCAGCAGCTTGGACAGACAGGCCTTCTTT. The rearrangement links TRBV5-5 to TRBJ1-1, with a weak D call TRBD1 (6 bases). Germline lookup yields CDR1 SGHKS and CDR2 YYEKEE (reference sequence). The V and J ends lost 0 bases and 14 bases respectively, with 11 bases between them. The length of the CDR3 is 11 residues. Looking up the rest from reference TRBV5-5 and TRBJ1-1 gives the full variable domain: DAGVTQSPTHLIKTRGQQVTLRCSPISGHKSVSWYQQVLGQGPQFIFQYYEKEERGRGNFPDRFSARQFPNYSSELNVNALLLGDSALYLCASSLDRQAFFGQGTRLTVV.

This clonotype has at least ten counts. This chain links TRBV7-2 with TRBJ2-2; TRBD2 aligns across 7 bases. Trimming removed 1 base from V and 8 bases from J; junction bases left unmatched: 13. Per the germline V gene, CDR1 is SGHTA and CDR2 is FQGNSA. CDR3 size: 17 residues. In DNA, the CDR3 is TGTGCCAGCAGCTTAGGGACTAGTGTAAATTTTGTAGGGGAGCTGTTTTTT. This sequence encodes CASSLGTSVNFVGELFF.

This clonotype appeared many times. This sequence joins TRBV7-2 and TRBJ2-3; no firm D call. Germline V gene lookup returns CDR1 SGHTA and CDR2 FQGNSA. V was cut by 5 bases and J by 4 bases, with 13 bases left in between. This CDR3 region has 14 residues. The CDR3 DNA is TGTGCCAGCAGCCCAGACTCCGGAGCAGATACGCAGTATTTT. Translated: CASSPDSGADTQYF.

This clonotype was counted many times. The rearrangement joins TRBV30 to TRBJ2-1; TRBD2 agrees at 9 bases. There are 14 residues in the CDR3. The germline V gene encodes CDR1 GTSNPN and CDR2 SVGIG (reference sequence). Unmatched junction bases numbered 5, after V lost 4 bases and J lost 4 bases. CDR3 DNA: TGTGCCTGGACGAGACTAGCGGCATACAATGAGCAGTTCTTC. It encodes CAWTRLAAYNEQFF.

In its sample, this clonotype was seen many times. The chain carries TRBV11-3 and TRBJ1-1; D remains ambiguous. Germline V gene lookup returns CDR1 SGHNT and CDR2 YENEEA. The ends were cut back, 5 bases at V and 6 bases at J, with 25 bases in the middle. The CDR3 runs to 17 residues. CDR3 in amino acids: CASSATTRVGVYSEAFF. The CDR3 nucleotides are TGTGCCAGCAGCGCAACCACACGGGTGGGAGTCTACTCTGAAGCTTTCTTT.

This clonotype was detected a few times. An end of the junction differs from the germline gene, which may be a read error. The chain links TRBV29-1 to TRBJ2-1; D is unresolved. The CDR3 totals 12 residues. Germline V gene lookup returns CDR1 SQVTM and CDR2 ANQGSEA. CDR3 nucleotide sequence: TGCAGCGTTGAAGGCTCCTACAATGAGCAGTCCTTC. It is translated as CSVEGSYNEQSF.

V usage is TRBV4-1 and J usage is TRBJ2-1, with D possibly matching TRBD1 (6 bases). Germline values: CDR1 MGHRA, CDR2 YSYEKL. This CDR3 is 15 amino acids long. The V end was cut by 5 bases, the J end by 7 bases, with 18 bases between. Here the CDR3 DNA reads TGCGCCAGCAGCTACCCCGACAGGTGGGGGAATGAGCAGTTCTTC. Amino acids: CASSYPDRWGNEQFF.

The J gene is TRBJ2-1, the V gene TRBV7-3, with 14 positions matching TRBD2. This CDR3 contains 15 residues. CDR1 SGHTA and CDR2 FQGTGA come from the germline V gene. V lost 5 bases and J lost 8; bases outside the gene matches: 5. This CDR3 is CASSPGTSGSYEQFF. The CDR3 nucleotides are TGTGCCAGCAGCCCCGGGACTAGCGGGAGTTATGAGCAGTTCTTC. The full variable domain, with the rest looked up from reference TRBV7-3 and TRBJ2-1, is GAGVSQTPSNKVTEKGKYVELRCDPISGHTALYWYRQSLGQGPEFLIYFQGTGAADDSGLPNDRFFAVRPEGSVSTLKIQRTERGDSAVYLCASSPGTSGSYEQFFGPGTRLTVL.

This clonotype was seen many times. J is TRBJ2-7 and V is TRBV24-1; perhaps TRBD1 as D (5 bases). CDR3 size: 13 residues. Germline V gene sequence: CDR1 KGHDR, CDR2 SFDVKD. V was cut by 4 bases and J by 6 bases, with 12 bases left in between. CDR3 amino acids: CATSEQVSGEQYF. For the CDR3, the DNA is TGTGCCACCAGTGAACAGGTGTCTGGCGAGCAGTACTTC.

At least ten counts were recorded for this clonotype. The V call is TRBV7-9, the J call TRBJ2-3; the D is unclear. CDR1 SEHNR and CDR2 FQNEAQ come from the germline V gene (reference sequence). The CDR3 is 13 residues long. V was pared by 2 bases and J by 6 bases, with 9 bases between. This CDR3 is CASSLRSQDTQYF. The CDR3 DNA reads as TGTGCCAGCAGCTTAAGGAGCCAGGATACGCAGTATTTT.